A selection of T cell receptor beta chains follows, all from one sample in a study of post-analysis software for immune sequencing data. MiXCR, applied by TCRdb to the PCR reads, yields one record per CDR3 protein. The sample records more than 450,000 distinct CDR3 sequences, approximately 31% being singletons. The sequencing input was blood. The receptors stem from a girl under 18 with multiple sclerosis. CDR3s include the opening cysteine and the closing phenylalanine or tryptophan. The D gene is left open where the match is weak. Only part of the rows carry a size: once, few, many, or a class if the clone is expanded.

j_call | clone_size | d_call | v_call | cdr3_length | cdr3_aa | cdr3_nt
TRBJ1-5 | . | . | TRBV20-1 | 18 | CSASDVRGMWGTNQPQHF | TGCAGTGCTAGCGATGTCAGGGGAATGTGGGGGACCAATCAGCCCCAGCATTTT
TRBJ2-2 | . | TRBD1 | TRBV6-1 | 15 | CASRKDRLNTGELFF | TGTGCCAGCAGGAAGGACAGGCTCAACACCGGGGAGCTGTTTTTT
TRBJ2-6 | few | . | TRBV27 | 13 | CATAIGGANVLTF | TGTGCCACCGCAATCGGGGGGGCCAACGTCCTGACTTTC
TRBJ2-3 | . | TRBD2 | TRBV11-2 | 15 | CASSNLAGGSDTQYF | TGTGCCAGCAGCAACCTAGCGGGGGGGTCAGATACGCAGTATTTT
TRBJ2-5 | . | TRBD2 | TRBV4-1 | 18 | CASSQGLAGGLGGETQYF | TGCGCCAGCAGCCAAGGACTAGCGGGGGGGCTGGGGGGAGAGACCCAGTACTTC
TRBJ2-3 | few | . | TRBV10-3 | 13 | CAILGQGTDTQYF | TGTGCCATCCTGGGGCAGGGCACAGATACGCAGTATTTT
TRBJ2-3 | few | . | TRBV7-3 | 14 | CASSLVGPTDTQYF | TGTGCCAGCAGCTTAGTAGGTCCCACAGATACGCAGTATTTT
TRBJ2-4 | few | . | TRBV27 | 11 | CASASPLKQYF | TGTGCCAGCGCCTCCCCCCTCAAGCAGTACTTC
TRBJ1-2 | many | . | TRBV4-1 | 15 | CASSQGGPGLYGYTF | TGCGCCAGCAGCCAAGGAGGGCCGGGACTCTATGGCTACACCTTC
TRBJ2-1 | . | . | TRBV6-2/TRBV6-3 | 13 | CASSYGSINEQFF | TGTGCCAGCAGTTACGGGTCTATCAATGAGCAGTTCTTC
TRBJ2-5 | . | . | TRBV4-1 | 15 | CASSQGPPKRQTQYF | TGCGCCAGCAGCCAAGGGCCGCCGAAGCGACAGACCCAGTACTTC
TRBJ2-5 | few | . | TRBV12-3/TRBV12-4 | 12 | CASSGPWETQYF | TGTGCCAGCAGTGGACCGTGGGAGACCCAGTACTTC
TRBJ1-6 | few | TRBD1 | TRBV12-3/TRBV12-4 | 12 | CASRPDRGGDHF | TGTGCCAGCAGACCGGACAGGGGCGGGGACCACTTT
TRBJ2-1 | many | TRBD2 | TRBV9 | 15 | CASSDLSGAYNEQFF | TGTGCCAGCAGCGATCTTAGCGGGGCATACAATGAGCAGTTCTTC
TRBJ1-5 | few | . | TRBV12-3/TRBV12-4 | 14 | CASSTEGGLGAQHF | TGTGCCAGCAGCACCGAGGGGGGTCTGGGAGCCCAGCATTTT